The 13 T cell receptor beta chains listed next were all sequenced from one sample in a study of cytomegalovirus exposure and HLA in healthy donors. Measured with immunoSEQ multiplex PCR; TCRdb has only the in-frame clones, and not every one. The data hold 76,000 or so clones, with about 93% observed a single time. Sequenced input: PBMCs. These receptor sequences come from a woman under 30 in good health and CMV-seronegative.

This sequence joins TRBV28 and TRBJ2-7; D is uncertain. The CDR3 is made up of 15 amino acids. Deletions cut 1 base from V and 5 bases from J, with 15 bases between. CDR1 is MDHEN and CDR2 is SYDVKM in the germline V gene. The CDR3 region is CASSLSGRSGHEQYF. DNA for the CDR3: TGTGCCAGCAGTTTATCCGGCAGGTCCGGCCACGAGCAGTACTTC.

The chain has TRBV19 and TRBJ1-3; D possibly corresponds to TRBD1 (6 bases). Germline assignment: CDR1 LNHDA and CDR2 SQIVND (reference sequence). V was cut by 4 bases and J by 0 bases, with 16 bases left in between. The CDR3 spans 17 residues. The CDR3 protein is CASSTIIGQSSGNTIYF. The DNA for the CDR3 is TGTGCCAGTAGTACGATTATCGGACAGAGCTCTGGAAACACCATATATTTT.

This sequence joins TRBV1 and TRBJ2-7; the D call of TRBD1 is as the table states it, not checked on the DNA. TRBV1 is described as a pseudogene. The CDR3 is made up of 16 amino acids. DNA for the CDR3: TGCACCAGCAGCCAAGATACCCCCAGATGTTCCTACGAGCAGTACTTC. It translates to CTSSQDTPRCSYEQYF.

The chain has TRBV9 and TRBJ2-5; the match to TRBD2 covers 8 bases. CDR3 length: 17 residues. Germline trimming cut 0 bases from V and 4 bases from J; bases unmatched to any gene: 11. Germline-derived CDR1 and CDR2 are SGDLS and YYNGEE. This chain's CDR3 is CASSVEGSGAWGETQYF. CDR3 in DNA: TGTGCCAGCAGCGTAGAAGGTAGCGGGGCCTGGGGAGAGACCCAGTACTTC.

The chain uses TRBV7-6 and TRBJ2-1, with TRBD2 identical over 11 bases. The CDR3 loop spans 16 amino acids. V shed 5 bases and J 2 bases; nucleotides not matched to a gene: 5. Germline CDR1 and CDR2: SGHVS and FNYEAQ. CDR3 loop: CASSNSGRGTYNEQFF. CDR3 bases: TGTGCCAGCAGCAATAGCGGGAGGGGGACCTACAATGAGCAGTTCTTC.

This chain links TRBV7-9 with TRBJ2-2; perhaps TRBD1 as D (6 bases). V was trimmed by 5 bases and J by 4 bases, leaving 20 bases between them. The CDR3 length is 17 residues. Germline assignment: CDR1 SEHNR and CDR2 FQNEAQ (reference sequence). The CDR3 DNA reads TGTGCCAGCAGCCCCCCCCCACCGGACAGTACCACCGGGGAGCTGTTTTTT. Protein: CASSPPPPDSTTGELFF.

This sequence joins TRBV10-1 and TRBJ2-3; TRBD1 agrees at 9 bases. The germline CDR1 and CDR2 sequences are WNHNN and SYGVQD (reference sequence). Trimming at V came to 3 bases and at J to 0 bases, leaving 7 bases not matched to a gene. The CDR3 is 17 amino acids. The CDR3 reads CASSDHWTGESTDTQYF. The CDR3 DNA reads as TGCGCCAGCAGTGACCACTGGACAGGGGAGAGCACAGATACGCAGTATTTT.

This rearrangement joins TRBV5-1 to TRBJ2-2; D is possibly TRBD2 (5 bases). Trimming removed 3 bases at V and 1 base at J, with 16 bases between. CDR1 is SGHRS, CDR2 YFSETQ, per germline. This CDR3 spans 17 amino acids. CDR3 region: CASSSGLMTLNTGELFF. DNA of the CDR3: TGCGCCAGCAGCTCCGGACTGATGACACTGAACACCGGGGAGCTGTTTTTT.

The chain couples TRBV2 to TRBJ2-7; TRBD2 matches at 10 bases. The CDR3 consists of 16 residues. Germline V CDR1 and CDR2: SNHLY, FYNNEI. Losses at the gene ends were 4 bases for V and 4 bases for J; bases not matched to a gene: 10. The CDR3 spells CASSGGLAGARYEQYF. The CDR3 nucleotides read TGTGCCAGCAGTGGGGGCCTAGCGGGAGCAAGATACGAGCAGTACTTC.

In DNA, the CDR3 is TGTGCCAGCAGCTCTCCTTGGGGTGGGACTTACGAGCAGTACTTC. This gives the protein CASSSPWGGTYEQYF. The V gene is TRBV7-2, the J gene TRBJ2-7; tentatively, D is TRBD2 (6 bases). The CDR3 runs 15 residues. The germline V gene has CDR1 SGHTA and CDR2 FQGNSA. The V end was cut by 4 bases, the J end by 4 bases, with 17 bases between. The whole variable domain, filled in from reference TRBV7-2 and TRBJ2-7, reads GAGVSQSPSNKVTEKGKDVELRCDPISGHTALYWYRQSLGQGLEFLIYFQGNSAPDKSGLPSDRFSAERTGGSVSTLTIQRTQQEDSAVYLCASSSPWGGTYEQYFGPGTRLTVT.

The chain has TRBV7-2 and TRBJ2-4; the D gene is possibly TRBD1 (5 bases). Germline V gene sequence: CDR1 SGHTA, CDR2 FQGNSA. V was cut by 5 bases and J by 0 bases, with 14 bases left in between. CDR3 length: 16 amino acids. The CDR3 is CASSKGAGRAKNIQYF. The CDR3 region has the DNA TGTGCCAGCAGCAAAGGGGCAGGGCGAGCCAAAAACATTCAGTACTTC.

The rearrangement uses TRBV6-5 and TRBJ2-7; possible D gene TRBD1, 5 bases. Looked up from germline, CDR1 is MNHEY and CDR2 is SVGAGI. The CDR3 runs 13 residues. Trimming shortened V by 5 bases and J by 3 bases, and 11 bases separated the two germline ends. CDR3 nucleotides: TGTGCCAGCAGTCTCACCGACAGCTACGAGCAGTACTTC. Translated: CASSLTDSYEQYF.

In this sample, this clone turned up once. This rearrangement joins TRBV5-1 to TRBJ2-1; D not resolved. Germline values: CDR1 SGHRS, CDR2 YFSETQ. The germline V and J ends were trimmed by 0 bases and 6 bases, with 4 bases remaining between them. The CDR3 totals 12 residues. CDR3 amino acids: CASSLGPNEQFF. The CDR3 DNA follows: TGCGCCAGCAGCTTGGGGCCCAATGAGCAGTTCTTC.